This T cell receptor beta chain originates from a study of T cell changes during pregnancy in multiple sclerosis. Generated by immunoSEQ multiplex PCR, the TCRdb table keeps only in-frame clones and is missing some. Counted here are about 69,000 clones, under 95% occurring once; the ten biggest clones make up roughly 1.3%. The junction had 7 bases not matched to a gene; V was cut back by 0 bases and J by 6 bases. Germline V gene sequence: CDR1 LGHNA, CDR2 YSLEER. The CDR3 covers 17 residues. The receptor was derived from a female donor with multiple sclerosis, enrolled in a pregnancy study. The V and J genes are TRBV4-3 and TRBJ2-3; TRBD2 agrees at 12 bases. The material sequenced was peripheral blood, taken in the third trimester of pregnancy. The CDR3 DNA follows: TGCGCCAGCAGCCAAGATATCGCTAGCGGGGGGGCCGATACGCAGTATTTT. This gives the protein CASSQDIASGGADTQYF.